Sequencing of this T cell receptor beta chain was carried out in a study of human thymus T cells. It was healthy Finnish infants having corrective surgery for congenital heart defects who were the donors. Sequenced by immunoSEQ multiplex PCR; TCRdb stores in-frame clones only, minus some. The repertoire holds under 70,000 clones, with over 85% as singletons. Trimming removed 5 bases from V and 6 bases from J; junction bases left unmatched: 5. CDR1 is MDHEN, CDR2 SYDVKM, per germline. The length of the CDR3 is 16 residues. Points on this clone: Its antigen is not identified.

Study-wide points: Blood and thymic repertoires both appeared biased in V and J gene usage.

The chain joins TRBV28 to TRBJ2-4; TRBD2 matches at 15 bases. This sequence was found in a boy under three years old with a congenital heart defect but otherwise immunologically healthy. Sequencing was carried out using blood. The CDR3 bases are TGTGCCAGCAGTCGGACTAGCGGGAGGGCCGGAAACATTCAGTACTTC. Its translation is CASSRTSGRAGNIQYF.